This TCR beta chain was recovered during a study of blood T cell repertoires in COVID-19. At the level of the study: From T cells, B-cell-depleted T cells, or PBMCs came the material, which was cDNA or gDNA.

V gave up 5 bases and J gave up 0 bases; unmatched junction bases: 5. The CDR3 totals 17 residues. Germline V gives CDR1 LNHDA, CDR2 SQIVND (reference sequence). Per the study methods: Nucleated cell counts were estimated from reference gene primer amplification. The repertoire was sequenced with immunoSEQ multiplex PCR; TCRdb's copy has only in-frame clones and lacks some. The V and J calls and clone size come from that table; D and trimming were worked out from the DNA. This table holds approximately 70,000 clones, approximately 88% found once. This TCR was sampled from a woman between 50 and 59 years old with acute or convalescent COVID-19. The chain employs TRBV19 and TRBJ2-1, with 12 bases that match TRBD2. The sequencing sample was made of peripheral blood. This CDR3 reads CASSSWTSGASYNEQFF. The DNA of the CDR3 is TGTGCCAGTAGTTCATGGACTAGCGGGGCCTCCTACAATGAGCAGTTCTTC.